The clone carrying this T cell receptor beta chain was counted a few times. Its target is not known. V lost 6 bases and J 3 bases, leaving 12 bases between the germline ends. The germline V gene encodes CDR1 KGHSH and CDR2 LQKENI. CDR3 length: 13 amino acids. In TCRdb, the 5' RACE reads were re-called with MiXCR into one record per CDR3 protein. The table lists 240,000 or so distinct CDR3 sequences, about 12% of them singletons. The source of the sample is a study of identical twins. General study results and limits: Fewer insertions marked abundant cord blood beta clonotypes; young adult naive trended weakly, memory not at all.

The sample was also linked to a second study, of yellow fever vaccine responses in identical twins. That publication notes: Twins' T cell vaccine responses reportedly looked partly convergent, partly personalized.

This receptor was taken from a woman aged 18-29 years in good health. Sequencing was performed on memory (CD45RO+) T cells sorted from blood. The J gene is TRBJ2-7, the V gene TRBV18; no clear D. The CDR3 sequence: CASSPYGLYEQYF. DNA of the CDR3: TGTGCCAGCTCTCCCTACGGCCTCTACGAGCAGTACTTC.